Listed below are T cell receptor beta chains from one sample, sequenced in a study of cytomegalovirus exposure and HLA in healthy donors. The protocol was immunoSEQ multiplex PCR, while the TCRdb copy is restricted to in-frame clones and leaves out a portion. This table has 40,000 to 55,000 clones, 88% appearing once. The sample was PBMCs. These receptors were obtained from a young woman in good health and CMV-seronegative. Each CDR3 is given with its conserved first and last residue. Each record gives: V gene, J gene, clone size, D gene, CDR3 protein, CDR3 DNA. A D gene is named only where the DNA matches it firmly. Part of the rows lack a size; the others show once, few, many or a class for expanded clones.

>TRBV28|TRBJ1-1|-|TRBD1
CASSSLGTGGGEAFF
TGTGCCAGCAGTTCGCTGGGGACAGGGGGGGGTGAAGCTTTCTTT
>TRBV4-3|TRBJ2-1|-|-
CASSQFSGNEQFF
TGCGCCAGCAGCCAATTCTCCGGGAATGAGCAGTTCTTC
>TRBV27|TRBJ1-1|once|TRBD1
CVSSPDIGQESNTEAFF
TGTGTCAGCAGTCCTGATATCGGACAGGAATCAAACACTGAAGCTTTCTTT
>TRBV5-1|TRBJ2-7|few|-
CASSRTGGEQYF
TGCGCCAGCAGCAGGACTGGGGGGGAGCAGTACTTC
>TRBV21-1|TRBJ1-4|-|-
CASSPGEGRGEKLFF
TGTGCCAGCAGCCCCGGGGAGGGCAGAGGAGAAAAACTGTTTTTT
>TRBV5-1|TRBJ1-1|-|TRBD1
CASSPDRVKTEAFF
TGCGCCAGCAGCCCCGACAGGGTAAAAACTGAAGCTTTCTTT
>TRBV10-3|TRBJ1-1|-|-
CAIIRGGWGEAFF
TGTGCCATCATCCGGGGAGGCTGGGGCGAAGCTTTCTTT
>TRBV29-1|TRBJ2-7|-|-
CSAAGLTSYEQYF
TGCAGCGCCGCCGGACTGACGTCCTACGAGCAGTACTTC
>TRBV5-1|TRBJ2-1|few|TRBD1
CASSLGQGRWNEQFF
TGCGCCAGCAGCTTGGGACAGGGTAGGTGGAATGAGCAGTTCTTC
>TRBV10-3|TRBJ1-1|-|TRBD1
CAINLGQGGEAFF
TGTGCCATCAATTTAGGGCAGGGGGGTGAAGCTTTCTTT
>TRBV6-1|TRBJ2-3|-|TRBD2
CASSVFRGLAAGASQYF
TGTGCCAGCAGTGTTTTTCGGGGACTAGCGGCCGGGGCGTCGCAGTATTTT
>TRBV29-1|TRBJ2-2|-|-
CSVGQASTGELFF
TGCAGCGTTGGACAGGCTTCCACCGGGGAGCTGTTTTTT
>TRBV5-1|TRBJ2-7|-|TRBD2
CASSLATGGTYEQYF
TGCGCCAGCAGCTTAGCAACGGGAGGAACGTACGAGCAGTACTTC
>TRBV10-1|TRBJ2-3|-|-
CASSEGQEHTDTQYF
TGCGCCAGCAGTGAGGGGCAGGAACACACAGATACGCAGTATTTT
>TRBV27|TRBJ2-7|-|-
CASSLSPLSYEQYF
TGTGCCAGCAGTTTATCCCCCCTCTCCTACGAGCAGTACTTC
>TRBV11-2|TRBJ1-3|-|TRBD1
CASSLEVQGAYDTIYF
TGTGCCAGCAGCTTAGAGGTTCAGGGGGCATATGACACCATATATTTT
>TRBV9|TRBJ1-4|-|TRBD1
CASSGDSNPGKLFF
TGTGCCAGCAGTGGGGACAGCAACCCAGGGAAACTGTTTTTT
>TRBV27|TRBJ1-1|-|TRBD1
CASRGGVSVTEAFF
TGTGCCAGCAGAGGGGGCGTTAGTGTCACTGAAGCTTTCTTT
>TRBV11-3|TRBJ2-1|-|TRBD2
CASSLVGTSGYNEQFF
TGTGCCAGCAGCTTAGTTGGGACTAGCGGGTACAATGAGCAGTTCTTC
>TRBV7-9|TRBJ2-7|-|-
CASSLEGLAVEQYF
TGTGCCAGCAGCCTGGAGGGGCTCGCGGTCGAGCAGTACTTC